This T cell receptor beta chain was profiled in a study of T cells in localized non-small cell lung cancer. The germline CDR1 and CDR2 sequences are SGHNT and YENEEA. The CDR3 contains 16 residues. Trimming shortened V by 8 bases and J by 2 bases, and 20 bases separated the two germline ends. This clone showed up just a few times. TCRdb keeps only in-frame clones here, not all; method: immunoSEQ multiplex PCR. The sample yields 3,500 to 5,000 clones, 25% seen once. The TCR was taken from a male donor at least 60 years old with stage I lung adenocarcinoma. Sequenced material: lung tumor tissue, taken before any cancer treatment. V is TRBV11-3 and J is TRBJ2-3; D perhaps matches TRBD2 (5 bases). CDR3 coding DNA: TGTGCCAGCTTGGGTGGGAGTCAACCGTCCACAGATACGCAGTATTTT. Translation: CASLGGSQPSTDTQYF.